The table lists the clone carrying this T cell receptor (beta chain) with a count of one. No antigen is known for it. Per the germline V gene, CDR1 is LNHDA and CDR2 is SQIVND (reference sequence). V shed 6 bases and J shed 2 bases, with 12 bases lying between them. The CDR3 is 14 amino acids. The sample belongs to a study of Ad26.COV2.S vaccination and SARS-CoV-2 variants. Study-level points and caveats: Using TCR breadth and depth analyses may have led to underestimated total T cell responses. Ad26.COV2.S recipients had broader spike-specific TCRs (P = 0.0014). Non-spike TCR breadth did not differ much between vaccine and placebo recipients. Substantial breadth in spike-specific CD8+ and CD4+ T cell responses was reportedly seen after vaccination.

Produced via immunoSEQ multiplex PCR; TCRdb's table is partial and in-frame only. The sample carries roughly 140,000 clones, about nine tenths recorded once. V gene TRBV19 combines with J gene TRBJ2-3; perhaps TRBD1 as D (5 bases). The input for sequencing was peripheral blood, taken after recovery from COVID-19. The source is a human donor who had recovered from COVID-19. The DNA of the CDR3 is TGTGCCAGTAGCCTGGCAGGGAACACAGATACGCAGTATTTT. This gives the protein CASSLAGNTDTQYF.